The 14 T cell receptor beta chains given below trace back to one sample, sequenced in a study of OX40 agonist ivuxolimab in advanced cancers. Assay used: immunoSEQ multiplex PCR; TCRdb lists only in-frame clones, some missing. The data contain around 44,000 clones, around nine tenths of them singletons. The sample here was CD4+ or CD8+ T cells sorted from blood, taken in a trial of the OX40 agonist ivuxolimab. These receptor sequences come from an adult with an advanced solid tumor such as melanoma, head and neck, liver or kidney cancer.

This chain uses TRBV15 with TRBJ1-3, with TRBD1 as a possible D gene (5 bases). V was cut by 0 bases and J by 2 bases, with 17 bases left in between. The CDR3 has 18 residues. The V gene's germline CDR1 is LNHNV and CDR2 YYDKDF (reference sequence). The CDR3 DNA is TGTGCCACCAGCAGAGATCGGAACGCAGGGAGTGCTGGAAACACCATATATTTT. This gives the protein CATSRDRNAGSAGNTIYF.

This chain connects TRBV2 to TRBJ2-5; 7 nucleotides agree with TRBD1. The CDR3 consists of 13 residues. The V segment lost 6 bases and the J segment 11 bases; nucleotides outside the gene matches: 12. Germline-derived CDR1 and CDR2 are SNHLY and FYNNEI. The CDR3 DNA reads as TGTGCCAGCAGAGCCCAGACAGGGACCCAGCAGTACTTC. Its protein product is CASRAQTGTQQYF.

The chain joins TRBV28 to TRBJ1-2; 7 bases match TRBD1. Germline trimming cut 10 bases from V and 2 bases from J; bases unmatched to any gene: 10. This CDR3 spans 14 amino acids. Per the germline V gene, CDR1 is MDHEN and CDR2 is SYDVKM. The CDR3 DNA is TGTGCCATCCAAGGGCTGACAGGGAACTATGGCTACACCTTC. This codes for CAIQGLTGNYGYTF.

This clone was seen only once. The rearrangement joins TRBV5-4 to TRBJ2-1; D is undetermined. The V gene's germline CDR1 is SGHNT and CDR2 YYREEE (reference sequence). Trimming took 2 bases from V and 2 from J, leaving 14 bases between them. This CDR3 spans 16 amino acids. The CDR3 protein is CASSFDPDMTYNEQFF. CDR3 nucleotide sequence: TGTGCCAGCAGCTTTGATCCAGATATGACCTACAATGAGCAGTTCTTC.

To note about this clone: One base away lies a much larger clone, so this may be a sequencing read error. The rearrangement links TRBV6-5 to TRBJ1-2, with D unresolved. Trimming pared 6 bases from V and 4 bases from J, leaving 6 bases between. The CDR3 is 11 residues long. CDR1 MNHEY and CDR2 SVGAGI come from the germline V gene. CDR3 in DNA: TGTGCCAGCAGCGACCGCTATGGCTACACCTTC. It specifies CASSDRYGYTF.

The chain joins TRBV7-9 to TRBJ1-2; TRBD1 aligns across 7 bases. The CDR3 runs 17 residues. Germline CDR1 is SEHNR and CDR2 is FQNEAQ (reference sequence). Losses at the gene ends were 5 bases for V and 0 bases for J; bases not matched to a gene: 12. Here the CDR3 reads CASSKYRGTSANYGYTF. CDR3 in DNA: TGTGCCAGCAGCAAATACAGGGGCACCTCAGCTAACTATGGCTACACCTTC. The full variable domain, its missing parts supplied by reference TRBV7-9 and TRBJ1-2, is DTGVSQNPRHKITKRGQNVTFRCDPISEHNRLYWYRQTLGQGPEFLTYFQNEAQLEKSRLLSDRFSAERPKGSFSTLEIQRTEQGDSAMYLCASSKYRGTSANYGYTFGSGTRLTVV.

V usage is TRBV19 and J usage is TRBJ1-5, with a tentative D call TRBD1 (6 bases). V was pared by 4 bases and J by 5 bases, with 15 bases between. Looked up from germline, CDR1 is LNHDA and CDR2 is SQIVND (reference sequence). The CDR3 totals 15 residues. The CDR3 is CASSKGGLGYQPQHF. For the CDR3, the DNA is TGTGCCAGTAGTAAAGGGGGTTTGGGTTATCAGCCCCAGCATTTT.

This clone was found a few times. The J gene is TRBJ2-7, the V gene TRBV28, with D hard to call. V dropped 4 bases and J dropped 4 bases, with 8 bases sitting between them. This CDR3 spans 12 amino acids. CDR1 and CDR2 from the germline V gene are MDHEN and SYDVKM. The CDR3 loop is CASSSQRYEQYF. CDR3 DNA: TGTGCCAGCAGTTCCCAGCGATACGAGCAGTACTTC.

The chain carries TRBV12-5 and TRBJ1-1; D not resolved. Germline CDR1 and CDR2: LGHNT and FRNRAP. This CDR3 region has 13 residues. Between the trimmed V and J ends, which lost 8 bases and 0 bases, there was a span of 10 bases. The CDR3 coding sequence is TGTGCTAGTAGTCGGGGTATGAACACTGAAGCTTTCTTT. Translation gives CASSRGMNTEAFF.

The V gene is TRBV21-1, the J gene TRBJ1-1. TRBV21-1 is designated a pseudogene. The CDR3 is 13 residues long. The CDR3 DNA is TGTGCCAGCGGGAAAGAGAGGCTGGGTGAAGCTTTCTTT. This translates into CASGKERLGEAFF.

The chain combines TRBV6-1 with TRBJ2-4; the D call may be TRBD1 or TRBD2 (5 bases each). Trimming cost V 5 bases and J 8 bases, with 19 bases left between them. Germline CDR1 reads MNHNS; CDR2 reads SASEGT. This CDR3 contains 15 residues. The CDR3 here is CASSTRDEGSHIQYF. The CDR3 DNA reads TGTGCCAGCAGTACCCGGGACGAGGGCAGTCACATTCAGTACTTC.

The chain joins TRBV7-8 to TRBJ2-7; D unresolved. This CDR3 is 15 amino acids long. The germline V and J ends were trimmed by 1 base and 0 bases, with 10 bases remaining between them. Germline loops: CDR1 SGHVS, CDR2 FQNEAQ. DNA for the CDR3: TGTGCCAGCAGCTTAGGCAGACCCAACTCCTACGAGCAGTACTTC. Translating it yields CASSLGRPNSYEQYF.

The gene calls are TRBV28 and TRBJ2-4; D is uncertain. Germline CDR1 MDHEN, CDR2 SYDVKM. CDR3 length equals 15 residues. V was shortened by 4 bases and J by 5 bases, with 15 bases between the two germline ends. The CDR3 DNA is TGTGCCAGCAGTTCGCCGCCCTTCGGTCAAAACATTCAGTACTTC. Protein product: CASSSPPFGQNIQYF.

The chain carries TRBV5-8 and TRBJ2-7, with 7 bases that match TRBD1. The CDR3 contains 14 residues. Losses at the gene ends were 5 bases for V and 1 base for J; bases not matched to a gene: 6. CDR1 is SGHTS and CDR2 is YDEGEE in the germline V gene. The CDR3 loop is CASRDRAGSYEQYF. The CDR3 region has the DNA TGTGCCAGCAGAGACAGGGCAGGGTCCTACGAGCAGTACTTC.